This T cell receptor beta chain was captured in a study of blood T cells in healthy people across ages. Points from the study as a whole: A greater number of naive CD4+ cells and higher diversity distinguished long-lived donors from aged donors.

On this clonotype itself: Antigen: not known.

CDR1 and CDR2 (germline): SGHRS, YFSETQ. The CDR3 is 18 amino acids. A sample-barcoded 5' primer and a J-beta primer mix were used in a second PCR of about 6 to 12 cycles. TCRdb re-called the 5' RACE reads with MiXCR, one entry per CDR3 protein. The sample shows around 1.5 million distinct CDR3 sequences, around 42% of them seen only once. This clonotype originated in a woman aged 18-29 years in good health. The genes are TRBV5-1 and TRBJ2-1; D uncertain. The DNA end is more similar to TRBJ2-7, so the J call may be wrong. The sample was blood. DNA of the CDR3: TGCGCCAGCAGCTTGGGGGGAAGGGCAGGTCAAGGTACAATTGAGCAGTACTTC. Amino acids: CASSLGGRAGQGTIEQYF.